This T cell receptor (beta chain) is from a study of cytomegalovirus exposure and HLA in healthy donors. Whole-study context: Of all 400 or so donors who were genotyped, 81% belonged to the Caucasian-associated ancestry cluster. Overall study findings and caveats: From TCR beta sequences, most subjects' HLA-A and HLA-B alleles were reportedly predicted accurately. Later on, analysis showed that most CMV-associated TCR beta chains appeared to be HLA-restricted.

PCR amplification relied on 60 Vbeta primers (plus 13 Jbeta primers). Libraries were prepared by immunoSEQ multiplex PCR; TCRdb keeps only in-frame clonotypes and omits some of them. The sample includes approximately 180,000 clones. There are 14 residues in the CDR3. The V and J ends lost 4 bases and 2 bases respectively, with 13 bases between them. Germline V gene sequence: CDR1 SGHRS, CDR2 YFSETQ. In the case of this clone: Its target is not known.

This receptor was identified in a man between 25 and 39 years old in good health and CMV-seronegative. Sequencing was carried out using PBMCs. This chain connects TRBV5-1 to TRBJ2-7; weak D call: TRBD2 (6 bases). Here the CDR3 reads CASSMGWGAYEQYF. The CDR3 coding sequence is TGCGCCAGCAGCATGGGATGGGGGGCCTACGAGCAGTACTTC.